A selection of T cell receptor beta chains follows, all from one sample in a study of identical twins. TCRdb processed the 5' RACE reads anew with MiXCR; each CDR3 protein has one entry. The data contain a few hundred thousand distinct CDR3 sequences, 10% of them singletons. The material sequenced was memory T cells sorted from blood. The receptors come from a man in his forties or fifties in good health. Each CDR3 is given with its conserved first and last residue. A D gene is named only where the DNA matches it firmly. Clone size is stated in some rows and not others, as once, few, many or a class when expanded.

clone_size	cdr3_length	v_call	d_call	j_call	cdr3_nt	cdr3_aa
many	13	TRBV12-3/TRBV12-4	TRBD2	TRBJ2-2	TGTGCCAGCAGAGCGGGGGGGCCCGGGGAGCTGTTTTTT	CASRAGGPGELFF
few	15	TRBV20-1	.	TRBJ1-6	TGCAGTGCTAGAGATTCCTCAGGCTGGGATTCACCCCTCCACTTT	CSARDSSGWDSPLHF
many	14	TRBV25-1	TRBD1	TRBJ1-1	TGTGCCAGCAGTGACCCAGGGGGAGGGACTGAAGCTTTCTTT	CASSDPGGGTEAFF
many	15	TRBV5-1	.	TRBJ1-3	TGCGCCAGCAGTACTCAGGGAGGTACTGGAAACACCATATATTTT	CASSTQGGTGNTIYF
many	12	TRBV4-2	.	TRBJ1-2	TGTGCCAGCAGCCAAGATGTCGGCGGCTACACCTTC	CASSQDVGGYTF
few	16	TRBV6-5	TRBD1	TRBJ2-5	TGTGCCAGCAGTTACGGCTTGACAGGGGGCGGTGAGACCCAGTACTTC	CASSYGLTGGGETQYF
many	15	TRBV7-9	TRBD1	TRBJ2-4	TGTGCCAGCAGCTTAGCGCTGGACAGGGTGAACATTCAGTACTTC	CASSLALDRVNIQYF
.	18	TRBV12-3/TRBV12-4	.	TRBJ2-2	TGTGCCAGCAGTGACAGATCCCCCGCGGGCACGAACACCGGGGAGCTGTTTTTT	CASSDRSPAGTNTGELFF
.	13	TRBV2	.	TRBJ2-3	TGTGCCAGCAAGGGCGGGACCACAGATACGCAGTATTTT	CASKGGTTDTQYF
many	15	TRBV6-2/TRBV6-3	.	TRBJ2-7	TGTGCCAGCACGCGGTCCAGGGAAAGCTCCTACGAGCAGTACTTC	CASTRSRESSYEQYF
few	15	TRBV7-9	.	TRBJ1-4	TGTGCCAGCAGCTCACGGAAGGGGGCTAATGAAAAACTGTTTTTT	CASSSRKGANEKLFF
many	12	TRBV7-6	.	TRBJ1-3	TGTGCCAGCAGCTCCTTTATGGACACCATATATTTT	CASSSFMDTIYF
many	15	TRBV9	.	TRBJ2-3	TGTGCCAGCAGCGTAGGGGCCCGGCCAGGGGATACGCAGTATTTT	CASSVGARPGDTQYF
few	16	TRBV4-2	TRBD2	TRBJ2-3	TGTGCCAGCAGCCAAGCGCACGGCGGGGGGGGAGATACGCAGTATTTT	CASSQAHGGGGDTQYF
many	15	TRBV6-1	.	TRBJ1-1	TGTGCCAGCAGTGAATCGCTACACATGAACACTGAAGCTTTCTTT	CASSESLHMNTEAFF
.	15	TRBV20-1	.	TRBJ2-2	TGCAGTGCACCTCCCGGGGGCGGTCTCACCGGGGAGCTGTTTTTT	CSAPPGGGLTGELFF